The clone carrying this T cell receptor (beta chain) was detected ten times or more. As yet, its antigen is unknown. The data are from a study of T cell repertoires in cytomegalovirus infection. Across the whole study: Through public TCR beta signatures, both CMV infection and matching HLA type were indicated.

TCRdb called the reads again in MiXCR, with one record for every CDR3 protein. The table has about 490,000 distinct CDR3 sequences, about 17% seen once. Findings of the study overall: The ex vivo response was dominated by HLA-C-restricted CMV-specific TCR beta clonotypes. Individuals carrying CMV plus the relevant HLA were identified by cumulative frequency of public TCR beta families.

Sequenced material: CD8+ T cells from PBMCs. The sequence came from a human donor in good health (CMV status not recorded). Some clones in this sample may be carry-over from other donors' samples.

The CDR3 bases are TGTGCCAGCAGCTTGCGAGACAGGGCACACGAGCAGTACTTC. As protein: CASSLRDRAHEQYF. V gene TRBV7-9 combines with J gene TRBJ2-7; 7 bases align to TRBD1. In germline, CDR1 is SEHNR, CDR2 FQNEAQ (reference sequence). V gave up 3 bases and J gave up 5 bases; unmatched junction bases: 7. The CDR3 has 14 amino acids.